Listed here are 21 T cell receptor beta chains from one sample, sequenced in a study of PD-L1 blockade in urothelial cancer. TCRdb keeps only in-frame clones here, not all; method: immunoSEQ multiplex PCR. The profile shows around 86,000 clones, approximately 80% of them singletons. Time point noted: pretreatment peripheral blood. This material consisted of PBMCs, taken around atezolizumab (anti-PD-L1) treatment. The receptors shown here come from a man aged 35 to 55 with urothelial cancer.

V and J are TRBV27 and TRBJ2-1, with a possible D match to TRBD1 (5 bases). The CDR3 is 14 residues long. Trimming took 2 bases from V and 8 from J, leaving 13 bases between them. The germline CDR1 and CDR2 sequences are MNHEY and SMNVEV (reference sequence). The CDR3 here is CASSLGRREHEQFF. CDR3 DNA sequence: TGTGCCAGCAGTTTAGGGCGCAGGGAACATGAGCAGTTCTTC.

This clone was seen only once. CDR3 loop: CASRPGGGRAGVFGTQYF. The CDR3, as DNA: TGTGCCAGTAGGCCCGGGGGAGGACGGGCGGGAGTATTTGGGACCCAGTACTTC. This chain links TRBV19 with TRBJ2-5; TRBD2 matches at 7 bases. CDR1 and CDR2 from the germline V gene are LNHDA and SQIVND (reference sequence). The CDR3 loop spans 18 amino acids. The junction had 23 bases not matched to a gene; V was cut back by 6 bases and J by 7 bases.

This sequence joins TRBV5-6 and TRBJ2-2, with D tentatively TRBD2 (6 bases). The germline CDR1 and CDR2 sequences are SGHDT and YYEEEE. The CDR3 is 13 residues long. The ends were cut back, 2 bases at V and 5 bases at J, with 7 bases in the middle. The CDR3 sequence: CASSFAGTGELFF. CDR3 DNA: TGTGCCAGCAGCTTCGCGGGGACCGGGGAGCTGTTTTTT.

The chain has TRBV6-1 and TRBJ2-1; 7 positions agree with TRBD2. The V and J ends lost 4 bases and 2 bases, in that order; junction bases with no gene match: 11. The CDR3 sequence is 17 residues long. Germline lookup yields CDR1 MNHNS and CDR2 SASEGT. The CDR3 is CASSGGWGGGTYNEQFF. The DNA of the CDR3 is TGTGCCAGCAGTGGGGGGTGGGGCGGGGGAACCTACAATGAGCAGTTCTTC.

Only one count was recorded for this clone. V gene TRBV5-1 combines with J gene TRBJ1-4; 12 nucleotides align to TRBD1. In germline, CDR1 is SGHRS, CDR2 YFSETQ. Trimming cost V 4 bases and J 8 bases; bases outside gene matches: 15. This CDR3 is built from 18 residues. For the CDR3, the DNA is TGCGCCAGCAGCCGAAGGCCGGGACAGGGGGCCGTAAACGAAAAACTGTTTTTT. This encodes CASSRRPGQGAVNEKLFF. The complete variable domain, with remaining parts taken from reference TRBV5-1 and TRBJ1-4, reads KAGVTQTPRYLIKTRGQQVTLSCSPISGHRSVSWYQQTPGQGLQFLFEYFSETQRNKGNFPGRFSGRQFSNSRSEMNVSTLELGDSALYLCASSRRPGQGAVNEKLFFGSGTQLSVL.

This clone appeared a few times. The CDR3 protein is CAISSLVLAGVKNTGELFF. DNA of the CDR3: TGTGCCATCAGCTCCCTCGTACTAGCGGGAGTGAAGAACACCGGGGAGCTGTTTTTT. The V gene is TRBV10-3, the J gene TRBJ2-2, with 11 bases matching TRBD2. V shed 6 bases, J shed 1 base, and the junction held 13 bases outside the gene matches. Germline V gene lookup returns CDR1 ENHRY and CDR2 SYGVKD. The CDR3 loop spans 19 amino acids.

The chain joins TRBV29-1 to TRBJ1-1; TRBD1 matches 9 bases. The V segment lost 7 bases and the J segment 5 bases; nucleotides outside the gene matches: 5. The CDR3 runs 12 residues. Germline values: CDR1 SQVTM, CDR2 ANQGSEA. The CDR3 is CSADRGRTEAFF. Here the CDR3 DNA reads TGCAGCGCTGACAGGGGGAGAACTGAAGCTTTCTTT.

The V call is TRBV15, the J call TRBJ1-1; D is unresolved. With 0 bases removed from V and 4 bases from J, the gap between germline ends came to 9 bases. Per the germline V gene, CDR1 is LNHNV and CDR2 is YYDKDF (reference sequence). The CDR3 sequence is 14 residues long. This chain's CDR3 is CATSREPDFTEAFF. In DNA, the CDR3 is TGTGCCACCAGCAGAGAACCGGACTTCACTGAAGCTTTCTTT. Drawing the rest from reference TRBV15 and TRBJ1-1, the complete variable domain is DAMVIQNPRYQVTQFGKPVTLSCSQTLNHNVMYWYQQKSSQAPKLLFHYYDKDFNNEADTPDNFQSRRPNTSFCFLDIRSPGLGDTAMYLCATSREPDFTEAFFGQGTRLTVV.

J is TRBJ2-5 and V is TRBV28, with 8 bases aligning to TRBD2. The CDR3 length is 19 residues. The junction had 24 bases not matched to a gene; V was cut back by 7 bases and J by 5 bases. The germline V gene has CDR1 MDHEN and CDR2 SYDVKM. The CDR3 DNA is TGTGCCAGCACCCCCCCAGTAGAGGAGGGGAGCGGGAGAGGCGAGACCCAGTACTTC. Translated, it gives CASTPPVEEGSGRGETQYF.

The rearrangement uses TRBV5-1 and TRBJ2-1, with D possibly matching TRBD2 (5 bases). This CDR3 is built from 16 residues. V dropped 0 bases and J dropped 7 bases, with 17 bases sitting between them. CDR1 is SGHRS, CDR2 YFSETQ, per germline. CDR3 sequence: CASSLAGGPGTNEQFF. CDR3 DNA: TGCGCCAGCAGCTTGGCCGGCGGGCCAGGTACGAATGAGCAGTTCTTC.

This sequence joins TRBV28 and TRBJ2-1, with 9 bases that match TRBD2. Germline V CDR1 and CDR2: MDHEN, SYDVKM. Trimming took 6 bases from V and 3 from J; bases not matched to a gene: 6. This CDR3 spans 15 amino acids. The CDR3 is CASRGGGRDYNEQFF. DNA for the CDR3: TGTGCCAGCAGGGGGGGCGGGAGGGACTACAATGAGCAGTTCTTC.

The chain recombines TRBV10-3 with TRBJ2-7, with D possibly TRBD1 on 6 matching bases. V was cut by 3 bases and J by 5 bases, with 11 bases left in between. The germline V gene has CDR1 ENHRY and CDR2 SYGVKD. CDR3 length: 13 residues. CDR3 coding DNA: TGTGCCATCAGTGAAAGGGACACAGACGAGCAGTACTTC. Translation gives CAISERDTDEQYF.

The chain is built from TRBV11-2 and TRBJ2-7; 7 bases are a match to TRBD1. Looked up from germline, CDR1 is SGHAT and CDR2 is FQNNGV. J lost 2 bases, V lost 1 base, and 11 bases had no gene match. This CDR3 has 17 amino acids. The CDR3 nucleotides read TGTGCCAGCAGCTTAGCCAGGGGGTCAACAAATACCTACGAGCAGTACTTC. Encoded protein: CASSLARGSTNTYEQYF.

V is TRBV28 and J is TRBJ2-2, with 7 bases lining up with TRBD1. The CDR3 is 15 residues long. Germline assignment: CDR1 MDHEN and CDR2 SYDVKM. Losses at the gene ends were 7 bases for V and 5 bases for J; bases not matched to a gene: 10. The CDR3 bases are TGTGCCAGCACCTCAACAGGGGAGAAGACCGGGGAGCTGTTTTTT. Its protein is CASTSTGEKTGELFF.

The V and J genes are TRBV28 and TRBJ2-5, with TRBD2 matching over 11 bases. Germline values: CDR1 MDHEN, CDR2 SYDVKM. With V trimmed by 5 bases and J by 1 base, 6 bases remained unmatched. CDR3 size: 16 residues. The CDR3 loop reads CASSARLAGSQETQYF. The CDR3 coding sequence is TGTGCCAGCAGTGCCCGACTAGCGGGGTCCCAAGAGACCCAGTACTTC.

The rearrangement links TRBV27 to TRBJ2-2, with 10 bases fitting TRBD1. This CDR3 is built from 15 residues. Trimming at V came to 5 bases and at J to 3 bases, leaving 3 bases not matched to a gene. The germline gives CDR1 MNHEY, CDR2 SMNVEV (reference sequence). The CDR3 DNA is TGTGCCAGCAGTCGGGACAGGGGTTACACCGGGGAGCTGTTTTTT. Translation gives CASSRDRGYTGELFF.

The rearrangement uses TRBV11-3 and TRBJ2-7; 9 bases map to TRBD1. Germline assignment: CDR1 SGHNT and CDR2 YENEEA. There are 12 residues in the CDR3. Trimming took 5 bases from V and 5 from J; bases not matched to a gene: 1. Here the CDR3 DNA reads TGTGCCAGCAGCCGGACAGGGGACGAGCAGTACTTC. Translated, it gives CASSRTGDEQYF.

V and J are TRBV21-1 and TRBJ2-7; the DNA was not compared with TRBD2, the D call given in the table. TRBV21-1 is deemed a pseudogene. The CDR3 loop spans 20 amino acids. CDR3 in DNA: TGTGCCAGCAGCAAAGGGGGGGCCCCAACTAGCGGGAGGTTTTCCTACGAGCAGTACTTC. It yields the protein CASSKGGAPTSGRFSYEQYF.

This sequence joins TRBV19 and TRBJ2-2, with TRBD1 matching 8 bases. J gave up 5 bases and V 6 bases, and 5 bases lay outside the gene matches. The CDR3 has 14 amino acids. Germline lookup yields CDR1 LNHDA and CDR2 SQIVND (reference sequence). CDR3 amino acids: CASSRQGWTGELFF. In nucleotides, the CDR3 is TGTGCCAGTAGCCGACAGGGGTGGACCGGGGAGCTGTTTTTT. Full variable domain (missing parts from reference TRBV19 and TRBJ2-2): DGGITQSPKYLFRKEGQNVTLSCEQNLNHDAMYWYRQDPGQGLRLIYYSQIVNDFQKGDIAEGYSVSREKKESFPLTVTSAQKNPTAFYLCASSRQGWTGELFFGEGSRLTVL.

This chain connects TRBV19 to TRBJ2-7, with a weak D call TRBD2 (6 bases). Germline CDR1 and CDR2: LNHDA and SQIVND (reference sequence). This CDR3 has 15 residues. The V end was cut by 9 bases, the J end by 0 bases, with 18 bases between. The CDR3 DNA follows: TGTGCCAGCGCCAGGTCAAGCGGGTACTCCTACGAGCAGTACTTC. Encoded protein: CASARSSGYSYEQYF.

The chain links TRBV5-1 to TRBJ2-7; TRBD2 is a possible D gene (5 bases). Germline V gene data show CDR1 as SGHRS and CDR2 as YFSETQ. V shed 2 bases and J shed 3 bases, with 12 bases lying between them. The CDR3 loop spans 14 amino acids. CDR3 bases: TGCGCCAGCAGCTTACAACTAGGCTACTACGAGCAGTACTTC. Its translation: CASSLQLGYYEQYF.